The 10 T cell receptor beta chains presented below share a single source sample, sequenced in a study of blood T cell repertoires in COVID-19 (dated by TCRdb to 2020 to 2021). Library preparation employed the immunoSEQ multiplex PCR assay. TCRdb holds this immuneACCESS table with in-frame rearrangements only. Some clones are missing; in checked studies, unresolved V genes explain under half, and the rest has no known cause. This sample gives approximately 58,000 clones in total; 65% to 80% of them show up just once. The ten top clones hold about two fifths of the sample. Sequenced: peripheral blood. The receptors derive from an older man with active or convalescent COVID-19.

This chain joins TRBV7-8 and TRBJ1-5; a possible D gene is TRBD1 (5 bases). Looked up from germline, CDR1 is SGHVS and CDR2 is FQNEAQ. Trimming left V 3 bases short and J 7 bases short, with 16 bases between. CDR3 length equals 15 residues. The CDR3 DNA follows: TGTGCCAGCAGCTTGGGGGGTGGGGCAGGACAGCCCCAGCATTTT. Translated, it gives CASSLGGGAGQPQHF.

The chain couples TRBV30 to TRBJ2-5; D unresolved. The ends were cut back, 3 bases at V and 5 bases at J, with 7 bases in the middle. The CDR3 length is 11 residues. The germline V gene encodes CDR1 GTSNPN and CDR2 SVGIG (reference sequence). CDR3 coding DNA: TGTGCCTGGAGAGCCGTGGAGACCCAGTACTTC. Translating it yields CAWRAVETQYF.

J is TRBJ2-3 and V is TRBV11-3; 7 bases fit TRBD1. Looked up from germline, CDR1 is SGHNT and CDR2 is YENEEA. CDR3 size: 14 residues. Trimming took 10 bases from V and 0 from J; bases not matched to a gene: 7. The CDR3 sequence: CATWDSSSTDTQYF. In DNA, the CDR3 is TGTGCCACTTGGGACAGCTCTAGCACAGATACGCAGTATTTT.

V usage is TRBV27 and J usage is TRBJ1-1; 9 bases agree with TRBD1. The germline V gene encodes CDR1 MNHEY and CDR2 SMNVEV (reference sequence). Trimming at V came to 3 bases and at J to 5 bases, leaving 10 bases not matched to a gene. This CDR3 region has 16 residues. The CDR3 reads CASSFRGQGSKTEAFF. The CDR3 DNA is TGTGCCAGCAGTTTTCGGGGACAGGGTTCGAAGACTGAAGCTTTCTTT.

V is TRBV19 and J is TRBJ1-1; D remains ambiguous. Germline CDR1 is LNHDA and CDR2 is SQIVND (reference sequence). Trimming removed 7 bases from V and 2 bases from J, with 11 bases in between. CDR3 length: 13 amino acids. CDR3 protein: CASTTSGNTEAFF. CDR3 nucleotides: TGTGCCAGTACCACTTCGGGAAACACTGAAGCTTTCTTT. Looking up the rest from reference TRBV19 and TRBJ1-1 gives the full variable domain: DGGITQSPKYLFRKEGQNVTLSCEQNLNHDAMYWYRQDPGQGLRLIYYSQIVNDFQKGDIAEGYSVSREKKESFPLTVTSAQKNPTAFYLCASTTSGNTEAFFGQGTRLTVV.

The chain is built from TRBV29-1 and TRBJ2-7, with 8 bases aligning to TRBD2. The CDR3 runs 13 residues. Germline CDR1 is SQVTM and CDR2 is ANQGSEA. The J segment lost 6 bases and the V segment lost 4 bases, leaving 8 bases of the junction unmatched. Here the CDR3 reads CSVVREGMGEQYF. DNA for the CDR3: TGCAGCGTTGTTCGGGAGGGTATGGGCGAGCAGTACTTC.

The rearrangement links TRBV5-1 to TRBJ1-4; possibly TRBD1 for D (5 bases). Trimming removed 4 bases from V and 8 bases from J, with 21 bases in between. The CDR3 is 16 amino acids. CDR1 is SGHRS, CDR2 YFSETQ, per germline. The DNA of the CDR3 is TGCGCCAGCAGCCCAAGGGGAAGGGGCGGAGAGGAAAAACTGTTTTTT. Its protein product is CASSPRGRGGEEKLFF.

This clone has just one count. The V call is TRBV11-3, the J call TRBJ2-7; 8 bases map to TRBD1. Unmatched junction bases numbered 6, after V lost 3 bases and J lost 2 bases. Germline values: CDR1 SGHNT, CDR2 YENEEA. CDR3 length: 15 amino acids. This CDR3 is CASSFSTRGPYEQYF. In nucleotides, the CDR3 is TGTGCCAGCAGCTTCAGTACCAGGGGGCCCTACGAGCAGTACTTC.

The gene calls are TRBV29-1 and TRBJ2-1; 9 bases map to TRBD2. J gave up 6 bases and V 4 bases, and 4 bases lay outside the gene matches. From germline, CDR1 is SQVTM and CDR2 ANQGSEA. The CDR3 is made up of 13 amino acids. CDR3 bases: TGCAGCGTTGTAGCGGGAGACCTCAATGAGCAGTTCTTC. Translating gives CSVVAGDLNEQFF.

This chain joins TRBV4-3 and TRBJ1-4; D unresolved. The CDR3 spans 16 residues. Per germline, CDR1 LGHNA and CDR2 YSLEER. Deletions cut 4 bases from V and 3 bases from J, with 15 bases between. CDR3 nucleotide sequence: TGCGCCAGCAGCCTCAACCCTCAGGCAGCTAATGAAAAACTGTTTTTT. Amino acid sequence: CASSLNPQAANEKLFF.